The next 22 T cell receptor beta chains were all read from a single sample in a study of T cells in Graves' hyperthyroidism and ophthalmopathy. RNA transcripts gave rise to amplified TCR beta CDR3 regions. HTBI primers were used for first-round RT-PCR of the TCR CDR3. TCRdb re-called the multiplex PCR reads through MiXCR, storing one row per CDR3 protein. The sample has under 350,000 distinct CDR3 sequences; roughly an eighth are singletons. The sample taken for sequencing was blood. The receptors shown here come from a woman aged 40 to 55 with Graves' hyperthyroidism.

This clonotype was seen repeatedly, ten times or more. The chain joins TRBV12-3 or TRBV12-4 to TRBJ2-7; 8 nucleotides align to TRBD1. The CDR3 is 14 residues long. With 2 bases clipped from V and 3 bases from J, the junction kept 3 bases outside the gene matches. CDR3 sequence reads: CASSLQGAFYEQYF. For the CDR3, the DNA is TGTGCCAGCAGTTTACAGGGGGCATTCTACGAGCAGTACTTC.

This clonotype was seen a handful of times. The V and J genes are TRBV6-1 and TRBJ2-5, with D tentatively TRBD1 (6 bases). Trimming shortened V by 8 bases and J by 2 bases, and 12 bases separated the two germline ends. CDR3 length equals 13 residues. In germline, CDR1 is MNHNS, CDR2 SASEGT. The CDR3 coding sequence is TGTGCCAGCGAATCCAGGGGACAAGAGACCCAGTACTTC. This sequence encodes CASESRGQETQYF.

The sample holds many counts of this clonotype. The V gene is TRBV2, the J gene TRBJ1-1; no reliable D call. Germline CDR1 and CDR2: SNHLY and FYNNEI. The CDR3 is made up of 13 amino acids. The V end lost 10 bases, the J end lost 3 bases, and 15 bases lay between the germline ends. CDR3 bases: TGTGCCACCAAACAAGGGATTTACACTGAAGCTTTCTTT. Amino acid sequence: CATKQGIYTEAFF.

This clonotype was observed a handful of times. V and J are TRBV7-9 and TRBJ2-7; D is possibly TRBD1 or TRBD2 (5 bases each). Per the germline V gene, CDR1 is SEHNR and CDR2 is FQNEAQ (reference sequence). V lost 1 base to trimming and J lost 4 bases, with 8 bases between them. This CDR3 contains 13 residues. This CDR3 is CASSLEGRYEQYF. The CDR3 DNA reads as TGTGCCAGCAGCTTAGAGGGACGATACGAGCAGTACTTC.

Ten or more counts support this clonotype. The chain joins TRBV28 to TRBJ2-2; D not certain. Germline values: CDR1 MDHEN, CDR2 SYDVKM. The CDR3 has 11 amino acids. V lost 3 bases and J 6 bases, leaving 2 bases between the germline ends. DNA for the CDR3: TGTGCCAGCAGTTTTCCCGGGGAGCTGTTTTTT. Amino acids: CASSFPGELFF.

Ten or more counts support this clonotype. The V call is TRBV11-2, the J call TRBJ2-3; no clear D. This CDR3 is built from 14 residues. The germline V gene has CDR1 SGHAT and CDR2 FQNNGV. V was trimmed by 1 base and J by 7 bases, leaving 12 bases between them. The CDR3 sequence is CASSLVPPGNTQYF. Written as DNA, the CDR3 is TGTGCCAGCAGCTTAGTTCCACCAGGAAATACGCAGTATTTT.

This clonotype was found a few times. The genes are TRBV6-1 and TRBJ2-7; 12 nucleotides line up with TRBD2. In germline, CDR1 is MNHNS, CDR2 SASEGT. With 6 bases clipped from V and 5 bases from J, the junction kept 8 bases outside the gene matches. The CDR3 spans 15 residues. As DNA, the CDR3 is TGTGCCAGCAGCAACAGACTAGCGGGAGTGAACGAGCAGTACTTC. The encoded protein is CASSNRLAGVNEQYF.

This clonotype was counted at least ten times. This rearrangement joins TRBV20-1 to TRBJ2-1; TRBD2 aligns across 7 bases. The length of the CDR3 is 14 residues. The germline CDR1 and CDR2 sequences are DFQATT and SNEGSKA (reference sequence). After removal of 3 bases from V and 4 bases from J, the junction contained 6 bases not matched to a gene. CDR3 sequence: CSASKREGYNEQFF. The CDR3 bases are TGCAGTGCTAGTAAGCGGGAAGGGTACAATGAGCAGTTCTTC.

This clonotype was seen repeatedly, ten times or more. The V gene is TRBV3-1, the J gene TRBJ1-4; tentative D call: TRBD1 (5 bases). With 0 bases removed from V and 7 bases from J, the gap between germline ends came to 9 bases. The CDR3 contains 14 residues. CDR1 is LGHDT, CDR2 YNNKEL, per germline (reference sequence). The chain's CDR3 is CASSQDGGGEKLFF. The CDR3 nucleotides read TGTGCCAGCAGCCAAGATGGGGGTGGTGAAAAACTGTTTTTT.

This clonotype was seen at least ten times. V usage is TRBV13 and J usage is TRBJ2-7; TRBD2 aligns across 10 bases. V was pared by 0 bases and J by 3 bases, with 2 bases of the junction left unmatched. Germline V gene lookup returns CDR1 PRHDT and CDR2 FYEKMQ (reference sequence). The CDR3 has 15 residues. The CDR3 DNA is TGTGCCAGCAGCTTAGGAGCGGGAGGGCTCTACGAGCAGTACTTC. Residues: CASSLGAGGLYEQYF.

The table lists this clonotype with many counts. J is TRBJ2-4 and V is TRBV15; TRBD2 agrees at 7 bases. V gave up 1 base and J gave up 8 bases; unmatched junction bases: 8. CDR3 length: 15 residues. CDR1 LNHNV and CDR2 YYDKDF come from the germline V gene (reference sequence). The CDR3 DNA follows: TGTGCCACCAGCAGAGGGGTGGGAGGGCCGCACATTCAGTACTTC. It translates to CATSRGVGGPHIQYF.

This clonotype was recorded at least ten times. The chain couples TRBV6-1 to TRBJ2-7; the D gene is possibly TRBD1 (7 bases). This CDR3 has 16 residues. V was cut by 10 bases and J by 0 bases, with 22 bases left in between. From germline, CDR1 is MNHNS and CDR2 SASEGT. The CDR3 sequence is CATQDRGGDSSYEQYF. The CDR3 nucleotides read TGTGCCACGCAGGATCGAGGAGGGGACAGCTCCTACGAGCAGTACTTC.

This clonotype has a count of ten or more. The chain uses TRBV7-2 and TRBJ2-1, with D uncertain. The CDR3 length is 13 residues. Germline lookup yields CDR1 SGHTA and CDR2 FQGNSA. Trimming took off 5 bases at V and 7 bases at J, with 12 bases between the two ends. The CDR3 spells CASSDSPWNEQFF. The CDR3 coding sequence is TGTGCCAGCAGCGACTCCCCCTGGAATGAGCAGTTCTTC.

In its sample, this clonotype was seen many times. The DNA of the CDR3 is TGCAGCGTTGTCGGGAGGGACACCGGGGAGCTGTTTTTT. Its protein is CSVVGRDTGELFF. The chain links TRBV29-1 to TRBJ2-2; 8 nucleotides line up with TRBD2. CDR1 and CDR2 (germline): SQVTM, ANQGSEA. With V trimmed by 4 bases and J by 3 bases, 1 base remained unmatched. This CDR3 spans 13 amino acids.

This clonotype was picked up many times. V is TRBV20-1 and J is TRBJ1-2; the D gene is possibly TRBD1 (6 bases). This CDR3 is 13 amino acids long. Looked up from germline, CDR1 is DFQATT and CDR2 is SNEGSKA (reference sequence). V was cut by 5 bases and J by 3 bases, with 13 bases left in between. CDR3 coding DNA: TGCAGTGCTCAGACAGGAGTCGACTATGGCTACACCTTC. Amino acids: CSAQTGVDYGYTF.

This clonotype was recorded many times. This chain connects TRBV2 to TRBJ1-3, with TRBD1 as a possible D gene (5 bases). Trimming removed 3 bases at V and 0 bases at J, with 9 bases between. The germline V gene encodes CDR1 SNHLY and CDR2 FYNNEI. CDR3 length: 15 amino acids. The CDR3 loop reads CASSDGGGSGNTIYF. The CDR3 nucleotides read TGTGCCAGCAGTGACGGGGGGGGCTCTGGAAACACCATATATTTT.

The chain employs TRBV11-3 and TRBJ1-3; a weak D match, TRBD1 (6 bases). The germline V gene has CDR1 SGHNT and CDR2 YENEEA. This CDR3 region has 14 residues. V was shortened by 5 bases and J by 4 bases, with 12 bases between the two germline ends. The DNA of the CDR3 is TGTGCCAGCAGCCGAGGACAGACCGGAAACACCATATATTTT. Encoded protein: CASSRGQTGNTIYF. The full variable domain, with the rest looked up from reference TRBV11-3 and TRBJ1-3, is EAGVVQSPRYKIIEKKQPVAFWCNPISGHNTLYWYLQNLGQGPELLIRYENEEAVDDSQLPKDRFSAERLKGVDSTLKIQPAELGDSAVYLCASSRGQTGNTIYFGEGSWLTVV.

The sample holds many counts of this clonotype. The chain's CDR3 is CASRGQGGSEAFF. The CDR3 DNA sequence: TGTGCCAGTAGGGGACAGGGAGGGTCTGAAGCTTTCTTT. The chain combines TRBV19 with TRBJ1-1; TRBD1 matches at 9 bases. Per germline, CDR1 LNHDA and CDR2 SQIVND (reference sequence). V lost 6 bases and J lost 6; bases outside the gene matches: 5. The CDR3 spans 13 residues.

CDR3 residues: CASSLGQVSGANVLTF. The CDR3 region has the DNA TGTGCCAGCAGTTTAGGACAGGTCTCTGGGGCCAACGTCCTGACTTTC. The chain employs TRBV28 and TRBJ2-6; the match to TRBD1 covers 7 bases. The CDR3 loop spans 16 amino acids. Trimming at V came to 2 bases and at J to 0 bases, leaving 1 base not matched to a gene. The germline V gene encodes CDR1 MDHEN and CDR2 SYDVKM.

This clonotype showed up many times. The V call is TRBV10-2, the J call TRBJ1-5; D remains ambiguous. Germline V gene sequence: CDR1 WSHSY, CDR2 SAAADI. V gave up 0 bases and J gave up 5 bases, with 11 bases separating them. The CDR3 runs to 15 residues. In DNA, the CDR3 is TGCGCCAGCAGTGAGTCGTACATTCGAGATCAGCCCCAGCATTTT. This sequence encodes CASSESYIRDQPQHF.

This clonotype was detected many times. The CDR3 protein is CASSRDRMNTEAFF. For the CDR3, the DNA is TGTGCCAGCAGCCGGGACCGGATGAACACTGAAGCTTTCTTT. This rearrangement joins TRBV12-3 or TRBV12-4 to TRBJ1-1; weak D call: TRBD1 (5 bases). The CDR3 consists of 14 residues. Trimming removed 6 bases at V and 0 bases at J, with 11 bases between.

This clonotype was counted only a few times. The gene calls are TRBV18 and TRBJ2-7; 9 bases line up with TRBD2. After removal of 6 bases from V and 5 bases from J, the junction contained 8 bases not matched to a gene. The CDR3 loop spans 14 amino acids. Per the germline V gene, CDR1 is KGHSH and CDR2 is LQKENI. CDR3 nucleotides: TGTGCCAGCTCTCCTACTAGCGGGTTAGACGAGCAGTACTTC. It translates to CASSPTSGLDEQYF.